These 20 T cell receptor beta chains originate from one sample sequenced in a study of T cell changes during pregnancy in multiple sclerosis. Profiling relied on immunoSEQ multiplex PCR, and the TCRdb table lists in-frame clones only, not all of them. The sample carries about 68,000 clones, less than 95% recorded once. The specimen was peripheral blood, collected in the second trimester of pregnancy. Receptors were obtained from a female donor with multiple sclerosis, enrolled in a pregnancy study.

The CDR3 sequence is CASSPSQDRSYEQYF. Written as DNA, the CDR3 is TGTGCCAGCTCACCCTCTCAGGACAGGTCCTACGAGCAGTACTTC. V and J are TRBV18 and TRBJ2-7; 7 bases line up with TRBD1. Germline CDR1 and CDR2: KGHSH and LQKENI. The CDR3 sequence is 15 residues long. The trim removed 3 bases at V and 1 base at J, leaving 6 bases unmatched. The full variable domain, with the rest looked up from reference TRBV18 and TRBJ2-7, is NAGVMQNPRHLVRRRGQEARLRCSPMKGHSHVYWYRQLPEEGLKFMVYLQKENIIDESGMPKERFSAEFPKEGPSILRIQQVVRGDSAAYFCASSPSQDRSYEQYFGPGTRLTVT.

The chain has TRBV19 and TRBJ1-6, with 8 nucleotides matching TRBD1. Germline-derived CDR1 and CDR2 are LNHDA and SQIVND (reference sequence). The CDR3 consists of 15 residues. V gave up 4 bases and J gave up 8 bases; unmatched junction bases: 7. The DNA for the CDR3 is TGTGCCAGTAGTACGCGACAGGGGATAGATTCACCCCTCCACTTT. This codes for CASSTRQGIDSPLHF.

This chain links TRBV11-2 with TRBJ1-2; 12 nucleotides agree with TRBD1. The CDR3 sequence is 16 residues long. V shed 1 base and J 2 bases; nucleotides not matched to a gene: 2. The germline V gene has CDR1 SGHAT and CDR2 FQNNGV. The CDR3 spells CASSLAGTGGNYGYTF. The CDR3, as DNA: TGTGCCAGCAGCTTAGCCGGGACAGGGGGCAACTATGGCTACACCTTC.

This chain uses TRBV15 with TRBJ2-7, with 9 bases that match TRBD2. In germline, CDR1 is LNHNV, CDR2 YYDKDF (reference sequence). J gave up 4 bases and V 0 bases, and 4 bases lay outside the gene matches. The CDR3 consists of 15 residues. CDR3 in amino acids: CATSRDETSGYEQYF. The CDR3 nucleotides are TGTGCCACCAGCAGAGATGAGACTAGCGGATACGAGCAGTACTTC.

This clone was picked up one time. The chain's CDR3 is CASGTGQVSGNTIYF. The CDR3 coding sequence is TGTGCCAGCGGAACAGGACAGGTCTCTGGAAACACCATATATTTT. This rearrangement joins TRBV25-1 to TRBJ1-3, with 7 bases identical to TRBD1. J lost 0 bases, V lost 8 bases, and 7 bases had no gene match. Germline V gene lookup returns CDR1 MGHDK and CDR2 SYGVNS. This CDR3 contains 15 residues.

This clone was seen just once. The rearrangement links TRBV9 to TRBJ2-2; TRBD1 matches at 9 bases. The CDR3 is 16 amino acids. J was trimmed by 1 base and V by 5 bases; bases with no gene match: 6. Germline CDR1 reads SGDLS; CDR2 reads YYNGEE. Here the CDR3 reads CASRPPGQGNTGELFF. The CDR3 bases are TGTGCCAGCAGGCCACCGGGACAGGGGAACACCGGGGAGCTGTTTTTT. Combining the CDR3 with reference TRBV9 and TRBJ2-2 gives the whole variable domain DSGVTQTPKHLITATGQRVTLRCSPRSGDLSVYWYQQSLDQGLQFLIQYYNGEERAKGNILERFSAQQFPDLHSELNLSSLELGDSALYFCASRPPGQGNTGELFFGEGSRLTVL.

As for this clone: The germline gene is not matched at one end of the junction; a read error may be the cause. This sequence joins TRBV18 and TRBJ2-6, with 8 bases lining up with TRBD1. The CDR3 totals 18 residues. The V gene's germline CDR1 is KGHSH and CDR2 LQKENI. CDR3 protein: CVSSPPGQGGSGANVLTF. The CDR3 DNA sequence: TGTGTCAGCTCACCACCCGGACAGGGAGGCTCTGGGGCCAACGTCCTGACTTTC. Complete variable domain (other parts from reference TRBV18 and TRBJ2-6): NAGVMQNPRHLVRRRGQEARLRCSPMKGHSHVYWYRQLPEEGLKFMVYLQKENIIDESGMPKERFSAEFPKEGPSILRIQQVVRGDSAAYFCVSSPPGQGGSGANVLTFGAGSRLTVL.

The V and J genes are TRBV5-5 and TRBJ2-7, with 11 nucleotides matching TRBD1. From germline, CDR1 is SGHKS and CDR2 YYEKEE (reference sequence). The trim removed 9 bases at V and 2 bases at J, leaving 4 bases unmatched. The CDR3 is 13 amino acids. The CDR3: CATGTGGTYEQYF. The DNA for the CDR3 is TGTGCCACCGGGACAGGGGGAACCTACGAGCAGTACTTC.

CDR3 region: CASSGQGAYQPQHF. The DNA of the CDR3 is TGTGCCAGCAGCGGACAGGGGGCATACCAGCCCCAGCATTTT. The chain joins TRBV6-1 to TRBJ1-5; 11 bases match TRBD1. Germline CDR1 MNHNS, CDR2 SASEGT. CDR3 length: 14 amino acids. Trimming at V came to 6 bases and at J to 7 bases, leaving 5 bases not matched to a gene.

This chain links TRBV19 with TRBJ2-1, with 7 bases lining up with TRBD2. Per the germline V gene, CDR1 is LNHDA and CDR2 is SQIVND (reference sequence). J was trimmed by 3 bases and V by 5 bases; bases with no gene match: 4. The CDR3 length is 14 residues. The CDR3 is CASSPGLFYNEQFF. CDR3 nucleotide sequence: TGTGCCAGTAGTCCGGGACTATTCTACAATGAGCAGTTCTTC.

This chain links TRBV5-4 with TRBJ2-5; maybe TRBD2 (6 bases). Between the trimmed V and J ends, which lost 0 bases and 7 bases, there was a span of 22 bases. Germline CDR1 is SGHNT and CDR2 is YYREEE (reference sequence). The CDR3 covers 17 residues. CDR3 sequence: CASSLVGGRRAPGTQYF. The CDR3 region has the DNA TGTGCCAGCAGCTTGGTTGGGGGGAGGCGGGCCCCGGGGACCCAGTACTTC.

This clone was recorded only once. The chain carries TRBV7-2 and TRBJ1-1; 12 positions agree with TRBD1. This CDR3 region has 15 residues. Germline trimming cut 6 bases from V and 7 bases from J; bases unmatched to any gene: 9. Germline V lookup: CDR1 SGHTA, CDR2 FQGNSA. CDR3 protein: CASSLRGDRGLEAFF. In DNA form, the CDR3 reads TGTGCCAGCAGTCTAAGGGGGGACAGGGGGCTTGAAGCTTTCTTT.

V usage is TRBV6-5 and J usage is TRBJ2-7; 11 bases agree with TRBD1. Per the germline V gene, CDR1 is MNHEY and CDR2 is SVGAGI. Trimming took 7 bases from V and 2 from J; bases not matched to a gene: 4. The CDR3 is 14 amino acids. CDR3 bases: TGTGCCAGCAAGGGACAGGGGGGACCCTACGAGCAGTACTTC. It encodes CASKGQGGPYEQYF.

The V and J genes are TRBV2 and TRBJ1-1, with TRBD1 as a possible D gene (5 bases). There are 15 residues in the CDR3. Deletions cut 3 bases from V and 5 bases from J, with 16 bases between. The germline gives CDR1 SNHLY, CDR2 FYNNEI. The CDR3 DNA follows: TGTGCCAGCAGTGATGGGGCAGGCCGAACAACTGAAGCTTTCTTT. This sequence encodes CASSDGAGRTTEAFF.

This chain connects TRBV7-9 to TRBJ2-1, with 8 bases lining up with TRBD2. Germline V lookup: CDR1 SEHNR, CDR2 FQNEAQ (reference sequence). The CDR3 totals 17 residues. Germline trimming cut 1 base from V and 4 bases from J; bases unmatched to any gene: 9. DNA of the CDR3: TGTGCCAGCAGCTTAGTGGTCGGGGGGGCGATATACAATGAGCAGTTCTTC. Translation gives CASSLVVGGAIYNEQFF. Supplemented by reference TRBV7-9 and TRBJ2-1, the full variable domain reads DTGVSQNPRHKITKRGQNVTFRCDPISEHNRLYWYRQTLGQGPEFLTYFQNEAQLEKSRLLSDRFSAERPKGSFSTLEIQRTEQGDSAMYLCASSLVVGGAIYNEQFFGPGTRLTVL.

The chain has TRBV9 and TRBJ1-1; possible D gene TRBD1, 6 bases. Germline CDR1 reads SGDLS; CDR2 reads YYNGEE. Trimming removed 2 bases at V and 0 bases at J, with 11 bases between. The CDR3 is 15 residues long. In nucleotides, the CDR3 is TGTGCCAGCAGCGTTGGGGACACCGTGAACACTGAAGCTTTCTTT. Protein: CASSVGDTVNTEAFF.

This chain links TRBV11-3 with TRBJ1-4; 7 nucleotides line up with TRBD1. Germline V lookup: CDR1 SGHNT, CDR2 YENEEA. V lost 4 bases to trimming and J lost 5 bases; unmatched junction nucleotides: 7. CDR3 length equals 15 residues. The CDR3 spells CASSSRQGINEKLFF. As DNA, the CDR3 is TGTGCCAGCAGCTCACGACAGGGAATAAATGAAAAACTGTTTTTT.

V and J are TRBV30 and TRBJ1-1, with D possibly matching TRBD1 (6 bases). Germline assignment: CDR1 GTSNPN and CDR2 SVGIG (reference sequence). With 1 base removed from V and 0 bases from J, the gap between germline ends came to 6 bases. The CDR3 contains 13 residues. CDR3 region: CAWSDRVNTEAFF. CDR3 DNA: TGTGCCTGGAGTGACAGGGTGAACACTGAAGCTTTCTTT. Together with reference TRBV30 and TRBJ1-1, the CDR3 gives the full variable domain: SQTIHQWPATLVQPVGSPLSLECTVEGTSNPNLYWYRQAAGRGLQLLFYSVGIGQISSEVPQNLSASRPQDRQFILSSKKLLLSDSGFYLCAWSDRVNTEAFFGQGTRLTVV.

The V gene is TRBV5-1, the J gene TRBJ1-6; 7 positions agree with TRBD1. The CDR3 runs 15 residues. V trimming: 2 bases; J trimming: 7 bases; junction bases outside the gene matches: 6. Germline V CDR1 and CDR2: SGHRS, YFSETQ. In DNA form, the CDR3 reads TGCGCCAGCAGCTTCGACAGGGTTTACAATTCACCCCTCCACTTT. It yields the protein CASSFDRVYNSPLHF.

This clone came up once. This chain uses TRBV5-4 with TRBJ1-1; a possible D gene is TRBD1 (5 bases). Per germline, CDR1 SGHNT and CDR2 YYREEE (reference sequence). V dropped 1 base and J dropped 1 base, with 11 bases sitting between them. The CDR3 length is 15 residues. The DNA for the CDR3 is TGTGCCAGCAGCTTGTCGCGGGGGGGGAACACTGAAGCTTTCTTT. Protein sequence: CASSLSRGGNTEAFF.